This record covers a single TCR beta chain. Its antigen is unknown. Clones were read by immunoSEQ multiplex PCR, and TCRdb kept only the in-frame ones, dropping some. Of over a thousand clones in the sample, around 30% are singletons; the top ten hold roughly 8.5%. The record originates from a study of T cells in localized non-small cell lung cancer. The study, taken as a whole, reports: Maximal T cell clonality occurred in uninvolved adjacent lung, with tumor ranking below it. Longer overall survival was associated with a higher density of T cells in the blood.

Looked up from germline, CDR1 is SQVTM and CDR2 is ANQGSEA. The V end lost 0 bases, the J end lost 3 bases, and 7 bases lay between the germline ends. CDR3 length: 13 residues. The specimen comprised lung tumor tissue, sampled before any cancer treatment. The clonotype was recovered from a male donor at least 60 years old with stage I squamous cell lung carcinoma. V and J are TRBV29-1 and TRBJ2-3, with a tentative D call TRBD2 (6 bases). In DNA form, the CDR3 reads TGCAGCGTTGAAGAGGGGGGAACAGATACGCAGTATTTT. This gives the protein CSVEEGGTDTQYF.